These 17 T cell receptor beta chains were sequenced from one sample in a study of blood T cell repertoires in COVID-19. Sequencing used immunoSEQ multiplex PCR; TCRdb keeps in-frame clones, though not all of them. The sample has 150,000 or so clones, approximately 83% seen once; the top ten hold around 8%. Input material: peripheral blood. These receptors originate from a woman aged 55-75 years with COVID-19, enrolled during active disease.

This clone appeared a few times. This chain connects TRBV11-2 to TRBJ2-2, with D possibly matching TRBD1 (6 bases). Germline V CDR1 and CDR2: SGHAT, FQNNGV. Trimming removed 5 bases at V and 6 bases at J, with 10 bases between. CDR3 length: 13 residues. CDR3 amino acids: CASSPNRAGELFF. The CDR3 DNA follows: TGTGCCAGCAGCCCAAACAGGGCCGGGGAGCTGTTTTTT.

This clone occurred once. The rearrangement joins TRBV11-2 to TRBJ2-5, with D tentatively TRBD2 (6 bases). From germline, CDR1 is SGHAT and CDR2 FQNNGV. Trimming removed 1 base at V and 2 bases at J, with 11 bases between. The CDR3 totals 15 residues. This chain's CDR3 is CASSLGGDLQETQYF. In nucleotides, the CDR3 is TGTGCCAGCAGCTTAGGGGGGGACCTACAAGAGACCCAGTACTTC.

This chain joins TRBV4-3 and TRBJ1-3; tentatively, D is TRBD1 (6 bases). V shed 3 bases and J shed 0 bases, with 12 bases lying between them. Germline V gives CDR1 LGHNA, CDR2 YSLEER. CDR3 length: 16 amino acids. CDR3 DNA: TGCGCCAGCAGCCACGGTGACAGGTACTCTGGAAACACCATATATTTT. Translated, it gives CASSHGDRYSGNTIYF.

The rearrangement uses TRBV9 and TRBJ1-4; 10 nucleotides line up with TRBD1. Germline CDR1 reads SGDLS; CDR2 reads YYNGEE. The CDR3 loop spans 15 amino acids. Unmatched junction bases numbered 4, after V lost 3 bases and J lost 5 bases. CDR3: CASSGQGALNEKLFF. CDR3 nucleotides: TGTGCCAGCAGCGGACAGGGGGCCTTGAATGAAAAACTGTTTTTT.

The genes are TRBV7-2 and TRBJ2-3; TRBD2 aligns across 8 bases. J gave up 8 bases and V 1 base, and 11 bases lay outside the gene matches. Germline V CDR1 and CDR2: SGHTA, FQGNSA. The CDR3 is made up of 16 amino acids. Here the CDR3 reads CASSLVQGTSPVTQYF. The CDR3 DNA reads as TGTGCCAGCAGCTTAGTCCAAGGGACTAGTCCTGTTACGCAGTATTTT.

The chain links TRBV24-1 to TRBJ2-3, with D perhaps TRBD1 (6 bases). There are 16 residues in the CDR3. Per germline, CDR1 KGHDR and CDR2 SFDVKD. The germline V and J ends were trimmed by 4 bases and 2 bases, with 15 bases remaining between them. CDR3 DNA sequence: TGTGCCACCAGTGACCCCGGACAGAGATTCACAGATACGCAGTATTTT. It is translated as CATSDPGQRFTDTQYF.

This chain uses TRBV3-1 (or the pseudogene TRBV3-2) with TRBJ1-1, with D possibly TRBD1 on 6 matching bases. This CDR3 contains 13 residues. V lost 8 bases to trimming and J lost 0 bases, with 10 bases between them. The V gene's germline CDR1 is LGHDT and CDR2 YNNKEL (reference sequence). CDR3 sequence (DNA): TGTGCCAGCGTCGGACAGTTGAACACTGAAGCTTTCTTT. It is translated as CASVGQLNTEAFF.

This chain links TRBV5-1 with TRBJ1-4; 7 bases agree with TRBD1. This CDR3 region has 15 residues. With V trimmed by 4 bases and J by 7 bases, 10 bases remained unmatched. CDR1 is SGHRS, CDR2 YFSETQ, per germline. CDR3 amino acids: CASSSQQGIGEKLFF. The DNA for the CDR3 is TGCGCCAGCAGCAGCCAACAGGGGATTGGTGAAAAACTGTTTTTT.

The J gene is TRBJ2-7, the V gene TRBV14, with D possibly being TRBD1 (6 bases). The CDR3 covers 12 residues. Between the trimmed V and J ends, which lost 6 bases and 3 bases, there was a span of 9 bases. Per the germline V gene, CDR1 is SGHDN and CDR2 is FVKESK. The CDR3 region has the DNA TGTGCCAGCAGTGACAGGTACTACGAGCAGTACTTC. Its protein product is CASSDRYYEQYF.

The CDR3 DNA sequence: TGCAGCGTTGAAGAATCGGAGCAGTACTTC. This encodes CSVEESEQYF. The V gene is TRBV29-1, the J gene TRBJ2-7; no clear D gene. V lost 0 bases to trimming and J lost 7 bases, with 4 bases between them. CDR3 length: 10 residues. Per germline, CDR1 SQVTM and CDR2 ANQGSEA.

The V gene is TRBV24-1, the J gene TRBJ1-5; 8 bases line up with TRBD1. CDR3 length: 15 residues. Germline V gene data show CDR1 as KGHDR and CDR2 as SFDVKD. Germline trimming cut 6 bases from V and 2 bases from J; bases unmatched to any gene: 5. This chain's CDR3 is CATSRTGRGNQPQHF. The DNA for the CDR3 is TGTGCCACCAGTCGGACAGGGAGGGGCAATCAGCCCCAGCATTTT.

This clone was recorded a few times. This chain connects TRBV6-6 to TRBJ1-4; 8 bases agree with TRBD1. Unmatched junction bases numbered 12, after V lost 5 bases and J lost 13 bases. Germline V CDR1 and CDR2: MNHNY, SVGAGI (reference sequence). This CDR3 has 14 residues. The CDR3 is CASSAGQAEGILFF. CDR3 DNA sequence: TGTGCCAGCAGTGCGGGACAGGCAGAAGGAATACTGTTTTTT.

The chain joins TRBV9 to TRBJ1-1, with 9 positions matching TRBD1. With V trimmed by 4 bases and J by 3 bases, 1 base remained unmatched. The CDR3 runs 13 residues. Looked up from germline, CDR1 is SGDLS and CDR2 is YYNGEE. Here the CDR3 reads CASSRDRDTEAFF. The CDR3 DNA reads TGTGCCAGCAGCCGGGACAGGGACACTGAAGCTTTCTTT.

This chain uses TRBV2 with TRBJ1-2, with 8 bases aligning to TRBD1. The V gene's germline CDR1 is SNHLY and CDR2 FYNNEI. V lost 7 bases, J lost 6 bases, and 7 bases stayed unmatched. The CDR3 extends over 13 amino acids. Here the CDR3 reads CASNPTGEDGYTF. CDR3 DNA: TGTGCCAGCAATCCGACAGGGGAGGATGGCTACACCTTC.

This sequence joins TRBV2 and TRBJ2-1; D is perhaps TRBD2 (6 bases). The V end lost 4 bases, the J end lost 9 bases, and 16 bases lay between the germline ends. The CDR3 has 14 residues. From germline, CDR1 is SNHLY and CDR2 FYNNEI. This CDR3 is CASSVEGGKSEQFF. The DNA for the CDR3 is TGTGCCAGCAGTGTGGAGGGCGGGAAGAGTGAGCAGTTCTTC.

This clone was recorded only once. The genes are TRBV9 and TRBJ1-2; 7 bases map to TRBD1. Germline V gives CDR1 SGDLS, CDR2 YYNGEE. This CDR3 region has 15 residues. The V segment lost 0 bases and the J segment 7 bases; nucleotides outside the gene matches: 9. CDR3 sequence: CASSVASPRTGGYTF. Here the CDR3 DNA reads TGTGCCAGCAGCGTAGCCTCCCCACGGACAGGTGGCTACACCTTC. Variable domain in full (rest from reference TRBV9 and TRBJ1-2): DSGVTQTPKHLITATGQRVTLRCSPRSGDLSVYWYQQSLDQGLQFLIQYYNGEERAKGNILERFSAQQFPDLHSELNLSSLELGDSALYFCASSVASPRTGGYTFGSGTRLTVV.

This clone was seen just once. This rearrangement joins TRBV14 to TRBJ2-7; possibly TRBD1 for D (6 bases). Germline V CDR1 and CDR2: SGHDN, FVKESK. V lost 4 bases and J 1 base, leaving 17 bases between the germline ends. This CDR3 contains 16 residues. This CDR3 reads CASSPLQGKDSYEQYF. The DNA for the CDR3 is TGTGCCAGCAGCCCCTTACAGGGAAAGGATTCCTACGAGCAGTACTTC.